This is a list of T cell receptor beta chains from one sample in a study of OX40 agonist ivuxolimab in advanced cancers. The method was immunoSEQ multiplex PCR; TCRdb's version includes in-frame clones alone and lacks a portion of them. Of 50,000 to 65,000 clones in the sample, about 89% were seen once. Specimen: CD4+ or CD8+ T cells sorted from blood, collected in a trial of the OX40 agonist ivuxolimab. The receptor source for this set is an adult with an advanced solid tumor such as melanoma, head and neck, liver or kidney cancer. Each CDR3 is given with its conserved first and last residue. Each record gives: V gene, J gene, clone size, D gene, CDR3 DNA, CDR3 protein. The D gene is left open where the match is weak. Size is stated for part of the rows, as once, few or many counts, or as a class when the clone is expanded.

TRBV6-5	TRBJ1-3	.	TRBD1	TGTGCCAGCAGCCGGGAGGGGGCATCTGGAAACACCATATATTTT	CASSREGASGNTIYF
TRBV7-2	TRBJ1-2	.	.	TGTGCCAGCAGCCCCTCTTTATCGCGGGGCGCGGACTATGGCTACACCTTC	CASSPSLSRGADYGYTF
TRBV18	TRBJ1-6	few	TRBD1	TGTGCCAGCTCAGCAATTTCTGGACAGGGATATAATTCACCCCTCCACTTT	CASSAISGQGYNSPLHF
TRBV7-9	TRBJ1-5	.	.	TGTGCCTCCAGTAGCAGGGATATCAATCAGCCCCAGCATTTT	CASSSRDINQPQHF
TRBV9	TRBJ1-3	.	.	TGTGCCAGCAGCGTAGGAGGCCGGGATCGAGGAAACACCATATATTTT	CASSVGGRDRGNTIYF
TRBV11-2	TRBJ2-3	.	.	TGTGCCAGCAGCTTAAACCCTCCGAAGTGGGATACGCAGTATTTT	CASSLNPPKWDTQYF
TRBV5-1	TRBJ2-5	few	TRBD2	TGCGCCAGCAGCTTGTTGGCTAGCGGATTGCAAGAGACCCAGTACTTC	CASSLLASGLQETQYF
TRBV14	TRBJ2-1	.	.	TGTGCCAGCAGCCAAGGGGCAGGGGCGGGAGTAAGGAATGAGCAGTTCTTC	CASSQGAGAGVRNEQFF
TRBV7-9	TRBJ2-1	.	.	TGTGCCAGCAGCTTAGGAAGGGTGTGGGACAATGAGCAGTTCTTC	CASSLGRVWDNEQFF
TRBV7-2	TRBJ1-1	.	TRBD1	TGTGCCAGCAGCGTAGACAGGGGGGGGACTGAAGCTTTCTTT	CASSVDRGGTEAFF
TRBV12-5	TRBJ1-2	.	TRBD1	TGTGCTAGTGGTGTGGGACAGGGAAGCTATGGCTACACCTTC	CASGVGQGSYGYTF
TRBV5-1	TRBJ2-1	.	TRBD2	TGCGCCAGCAGATGGACTAGCGGGGGGAGTATCAATGAGCAGTTCTTC	CASRWTSGGSINEQFF
TRBV6-6	TRBJ1-1	.	.	TGTGCCAGCAGCCCAGGCACTGAAGCTTTCTTT	CASSPGTEAFF
TRBV6-5	TRBJ1-6	.	.	TGTGCCAGCAGTTACGGCCAGGGGAAAGGGAATTCACCCCTCCACTTT	CASSYGQGKGNSPLHF
TRBV7-2	TRBJ1-1	.	.	TGTGCCAGCAGGTTACAGGGAATGAACACTGAAGCTTTCTTT	CASRLQGMNTEAFF
TRBV6-1	TRBJ1-2	.	.	TGTGCCAGCAGTCCAAAGCAATCGAACTATGGCTACACCTTC	CASSPKQSNYGYTF
TRBV7-2	TRBJ1-1	.	.	TGTGCCAGCAGCTTAAGCGGGCAGCCGAACACTGAAGCTTTCTTT	CASSLSGQPNTEAFF
TRBV2	TRBJ1-5	.	.	TGTGCCAGCAGTGATCGGGACCGGAATCAGCCCCAGCATTTT	CASSDRDRNQPQHF
TRBV18	TRBJ1-1	.	.	TGTGCCAGCTCACCACGGGCCGGGGACACTGAAGCTTTCTTT	CASSPRAGDTEAFF
TRBV28	TRBJ2-5	.	.	TGTGCCAGCGCCCTCGTCCCGAGGGGCGGAGAGACCCAGTACTTC	CASALVPRGGETQYF
TRBV6-1	TRBJ1-4	.	.	TGTGCCAGCAGTATTCAGGGGTCACGTGAAAAACTGTTTTTT	CASSIQGSREKLFF
TRBV7-6	TRBJ2-3	.	.	TGTGCCAGCAGCTTAGGTCACACAGATACGCAGTATTTT	CASSLGHTDTQYF
TRBV7-9	TRBJ1-5	.	.	TGTGCCAGCAGCCTAGGGGCAGTGGGTCAGCCCCAGCATTTT	CASSLGAVGQPQHF
TRBV25-1	TRBJ2-1	.	.	TGTGCCAGCAGTAAGGGTGGGAGCGCGCCCTACAATGAGCAGTTCTTC	CASSKGGSAPYNEQFF
TRBV10-1	TRBJ2-1	.	TRBD2	TGCGCCAGCCAGCGGGGGGGCAGCAATGAGCAGTTCTTC	CASQRGGSNEQFF
TRBV4-3	TRBJ1-2	.	.	TGCGCCAGCAGCCAAGATAGAAGGAACTATGGCTACACCTTC	CASSQDRRNYGYTF
TRBV28	TRBJ2-3	.	TRBD2	TGTGCCATCAGAGCGGGAGGGAGCACAGATACGCAGTATTTT	CAIRAGGSTDTQYF
TRBV2	TRBJ2-2	.	.	TGTGCCAGCAGTGGCGGTCAGGGAGGCGGGGAGCTGTTTTTT	CASSGGQGGGELFF